This TCR beta chain was obtained from a study of blood T cell repertoires in COVID-19. The wider study: Whether acute or convalescent, the COVID-19 samples came from the United States, Italy and Spain. Nucleic acid was either cDNA or gDNA, and it came from T cells, B-cell-depleted T cells, or PBMCs.

Trimming at V came to 2 bases and at J to 3 bases, leaving 4 bases not matched to a gene. There are 14 residues in the CDR3. The germline gives CDR1 MNHNY, CDR2 SVGAGI (reference sequence). Original methodology: Reference gene primer amplification gave estimated nucleated cell counts. Assay used: immunoSEQ multiplex PCR; TCRdb lists only in-frame clones, some missing. The DNA was the basis for D and trimming; V, J and clone size are from that table. The sample yields over 400,000 clones, approximately 83% seen once. The source of this sequence is a human donor in a cohort sampled during active COVID-19. The chain uses TRBV6-6 and TRBJ2-7, with 7 bases matching TRBD1. Sequencing was performed on peripheral blood. The CDR3, as DNA: TGTGCCAGCAGTTACCGGACAGGCTACTACGAGCAGTACTTC. Its translation is CASSYRTGYYEQYF.